Presented here are 23 T cell receptor beta chains from one specimen sequenced in a study of blood T cells in healthy people across ages. A J-beta primer mix and a sample-barcoded 5' primer were used in a second PCR of roughly 7 to 12 cycles. TCRdb reprocessed the 5' RACE reads via MiXCR and lists one record per CDR3 protein. This table has roughly 700,000 distinct CDR3 sequences, around 25% appearing once. This sample also belongs to another study, concerning T cells of mothers and their children.

Source material: blood. The receptors derive from a boy aged 5-17 years in good health.

This CDR3 is CASSASMGQIYEQYF. Here the CDR3 DNA reads TGTGCCAGCAGCGCCAGCATGGGACAGATCTACGAGCAGTACTTC. V gene TRBV7-9 combines with J gene TRBJ2-7; TRBD1 matches at 7 bases. The trim removed 5 bases at V and 3 bases at J, leaving 10 bases unmatched. The length of the CDR3 is 15 residues. CDR1 is SEHNR, CDR2 FQNEAQ, per germline (reference sequence).

This clonotype came up a few times. This sequence joins TRBV4-1 and TRBJ1-5; maybe TRBD1 (5 bases). Germline V gene lookup returns CDR1 MGHRA and CDR2 YSYEKL. Trimming removed 1 base from V and 7 bases from J, with 11 bases in between. This CDR3 is built from 14 residues. CDR3 nucleotide sequence: TGCGCCAGCAGCCAAGTGCCAGGGAAACAGCCCCAGCATTTT. Protein product: CASSQVPGKQPQHF.

The V gene is TRBV7-9, the J gene TRBJ2-5; 9 bases are shared with TRBD2. The CDR3 has 16 amino acids. From germline, CDR1 is SEHNR and CDR2 FQNEAQ (reference sequence). J lost 4 bases, V lost 3 bases, and 9 bases had no gene match. The CDR3 nucleotides are TGTGCCAGCAGCTTCGGGGCTAGCGGGGTCGGAGAGACCCAGTACTTC. Translated, it gives CASSFGASGVGETQYF.

This clonotype was found a few times. This rearrangement joins TRBV6-2 or TRBV6-3 to TRBJ2-7; 7 nucleotides line up with TRBD1. V was pared by 5 bases and J by 3 bases, with 4 bases of the junction left unmatched. The CDR3 has 13 residues. Per the germline V gene, CDR1 is MNHEY and CDR2 is SVGEGT. The CDR3 DNA sequence: TGTGCCAGCAGTCGGGACAGTGGCTACGAGCAGTACTTC. Protein product: CASSRDSGYEQYF.

The sample holds a few counts of this clonotype. The rearrangement joins TRBV29-1 to TRBJ2-1; tentatively, D is TRBD1 or TRBD2 (5 bases each). With the DNA end fitting TRBJ2-7 better, the J assignment may be wrong. The CDR3 consists of 12 residues. Germline lookup yields CDR1 SQVTM and CDR2 ANQGSEA. DNA of the CDR3: TGCAGCGTGGACCAGGGCGGGTACGAGCAGTACTTC. Amino acid sequence: CSVDQGGYEQYF.

This clonotype was detected only a few times. The J gene is TRBJ2-7, the V gene TRBV20-1, with TRBD1 matching over 8 bases. The CDR3 runs 13 residues. Per germline, CDR1 DFQATT and CDR2 SNEGSKA (reference sequence). V gave up 1 base and J gave up 5 bases; unmatched junction bases: 4. The CDR3 DNA reads TGCAGTGCTAGAGTTCAGGGGGCCCACGAGCAGTACTTC. Amino acids: CSARVQGAHEQYF.

This clonotype was detected only a few times. This chain connects TRBV6-5 to TRBJ1-1; tentative D call: TRBD1 (6 bases). The germline V and J ends were trimmed by 3 bases and 7 bases, with 36 bases remaining between them. Germline V gene lookup returns CDR1 MNHEY and CDR2 SVGAGI. There are 21 residues in the CDR3. The CDR3: CASSYYNQGPGALTLKLEAFF. The CDR3 nucleotides read TGTGCCAGCAGTTATTACAATCAGGGGCCTGGGGCGCTAACACTGAAACTTGAAGCTTTCTTT.

This sequence joins TRBV7-8 and TRBJ1-1; D gene uncertain. Germline loops: CDR1 SGHVS, CDR2 FQNEAQ. This CDR3 region has 17 residues. Trimming pared 2 bases from V and 0 bases from J, leaving 16 bases between. This CDR3 is CASSLKVGRGMNTEAFF. In DNA form, the CDR3 reads TGTGCCAGCAGCTTAAAGGTCGGGAGAGGGATGAACACTGAAGCTTTCTTT.

V usage is TRBV7-2 and J usage is TRBJ2-7; no clear D. CDR1 is SGHTA and CDR2 is FQGNSA in the germline V gene. The V end was cut by 4 bases, the J end by 3 bases, with 10 bases between. CDR3 length equals 13 residues. CDR3 nucleotides: TGTGCCAGCAGCTCCCCGTTAAACTACGAGCAGTACTTC. Protein: CASSSPLNYEQYF.

This clonotype was seen ten or more times. The CDR3 protein is CASSRDRYEQYF. The CDR3 DNA reads as TGTGCCAGCAGCCGGGACAGATACGAGCAGTACTTC. V is TRBV4-2 and J is TRBJ2-7; 7 nucleotides match TRBD1. The V gene end was trimmed by 4 bases and the J gene end by 4 bases; junction bases not matched to a gene: 1. This CDR3 region has 12 residues. CDR1 and CDR2 from the germline V gene are LGHNA and YNFKEQ.

The genes are TRBV27 and TRBJ2-2; D remains ambiguous. The CDR3 spans 12 residues. Germline loops: CDR1 MNHEY, CDR2 SMNVEV (reference sequence). Between the trimmed V and J ends, which lost 6 bases and 13 bases, there was a span of 15 bases. CDR3 in DNA: TGTGCCAGCAGCCCCGGGTCCTTGGGGCTGTTTTTT. Translating gives CASSPGSLGLFF.

The CDR3 reads CASRDSEYNEQFF. In nucleotides, the CDR3 is TGTGCCAGCCGGGACAGCGAGTACAATGAGCAGTTCTTC. V and J are TRBV27 and TRBJ2-5; 7 nucleotides match TRBD1. The DNA end is more similar to TRBJ2-1, so the J call may be wrong. The CDR3 spans 13 residues. The V gene's germline CDR1 is MNHEY and CDR2 SMNVEV (reference sequence).

The V gene is TRBV13, the J gene TRBJ2-2, with 8 bases fitting TRBD1. V shed 7 bases, J shed 1 base, and the junction held 2 bases outside the gene matches. This CDR3 contains 14 residues. CDR1 and CDR2 (germline): PRHDT, FYEKMQ (reference sequence). The CDR3 sequence: CASKQGVNTGELFF. The DNA for the CDR3 is TGTGCCAGCAAACAGGGGGTGAACACCGGGGAGCTGTTTTTT.

The rearrangement joins TRBV6-6 to TRBJ1-5; 9 nucleotides line up with TRBD1. This CDR3 contains 15 residues. CDR1 MNHNY and CDR2 SVGAGI come from the germline V gene (reference sequence). The V gene end was trimmed by 6 bases and the J gene end by 4 bases; junction bases not matched to a gene: 7. The CDR3 sequence: CASRAGDRGNQPQHF. CDR3 coding DNA: TGTGCCAGCAGGGCCGGAGACAGGGGGAATCAGCCCCAGCATTTT.

On this clonotype: This CDR3 is missing its conserved last phenylalanine or tryptophan, likely due to a read error. No DNA is shown, since the ends of the CDR3 on it are uncertain; the CDR3 is the one TCRdb lists. The rearrangement uses TRBV6-4 and TRBJ1-2; no DNA check was done on the table's D call, TRBD1. The CDR3 spans 15 amino acids, including both terminal residues. From germline, CDR1 is MRHNA and CDR2 SNTAGT. The CDR3 loop reads CASSDIPPGQKGDGI.

This clonotype occurred a few times. The V call is TRBV20-1, the J call TRBJ1-2; 8 bases are shared with TRBD1. Germline CDR1 and CDR2: DFQATT and SNEGSKA (reference sequence). The junction had 3 bases not matched to a gene; V was cut back by 3 bases and J by 3 bases. This CDR3 has 13 amino acids. CDR3: CSARVDRDYGYTF. The CDR3 nucleotides read TGCAGTGCTAGGGTGGACAGGGACTATGGCTACACCTTC.

This clonotype was detected only a few times. This sequence joins TRBV10-3 and TRBJ2-3, with D tentatively TRBD1 (6 bases). V shed 5 bases and J shed 2 bases, with 20 bases lying between them. This CDR3 spans 17 amino acids. Germline V gene sequence: CDR1 ENHRY, CDR2 SYGVKD. This chain's CDR3 is CAISTTGQLGNTDTQYF. CDR3 sequence (DNA): TGTGCCATCAGTACGACCGGACAGCTTGGAAACACAGATACGCAGTATTTT.

The chain carries TRBV7-2 and TRBJ1-2, with 12 positions matching TRBD1. The CDR3 is 16 residues long. Germline CDR1 is SGHTA and CDR2 is FQGNSA. V shed 1 base and J 4 bases; nucleotides not matched to a gene: 4. The CDR3 DNA sequence: TGTGCCAGCAGCTTAGTCGGGACAGGGGGCACCTATGGCTACACCTTC. It codes for CASSLVGTGGTYGYTF.

CDR3 amino acids: CASSMGLVSSYEQYF. CDR3 DNA sequence: TGTGCCAGCAGCATGGGACTAGTAAGCTCCTACGAGCAGTACTTC. This sequence joins TRBV27 and TRBJ2-7; 8 nucleotides match TRBD2. The CDR3 extends over 15 amino acids. The junction had 7 bases not matched to a gene; V was cut back by 6 bases and J by 0 bases. Per the germline V gene, CDR1 is MNHEY and CDR2 is SMNVEV (reference sequence).

V gene TRBV20-1 combines with J gene TRBJ2-3; 7 bases match TRBD2. V trimming: 5 bases; J trimming: 4 bases; junction bases outside the gene matches: 9. CDR3 length: 14 amino acids. Germline CDR1 and CDR2: DFQATT and SNEGSKA (reference sequence). Here the CDR3 DNA reads TGCAGTGCTCCACCTCGACTAGCATCAGATACGCAGTATTTT. It translates to CSAPPRLASDTQYF.

This clonotype showed up just a few times. The chain couples TRBV12-5 to TRBJ2-7; D might be TRBD2 (6 bases). V lost 1 base to trimming and J lost 3 bases, with 10 bases between them. The germline gives CDR1 LGHNT, CDR2 FRNRAP. This CDR3 comprises 14 residues. Here the CDR3 DNA reads TGTGCTAGTGGTTTGGCTAGGAGGGACTACGAGCAGTACTTC. Encoded protein: CASGLARRDYEQYF. Full variable domain (outside the CDR3, taken from reference TRBV12-5 and TRBJ2-7): DARVTQTPRHKVTEMGQEVTMRCQPILGHNTVFWYRQTMMQGLELLAYFRNRAPLDDSGMPKDRFSAEMPDATLATLKIQPSEPRDSAVYFCASGLARRDYEQYFGPGTRLTVT.

The chain links TRBV27 to TRBJ1-1; D unresolved. Looked up from germline, CDR1 is MNHEY and CDR2 is SMNVEV (reference sequence). Trimming shortened V by 8 bases and J by 0 bases, and 10 bases separated the two germline ends. This CDR3 contains 13 residues. CDR3 bases: TGTGCCAGCGGTTCCTCCATGAACACTGAAGCTTTCTTT. Its translation: CASGSSMNTEAFF.

The chain joins TRBV5-1 to TRBJ2-7, with 11 nucleotides matching TRBD2. CDR3 length: 16 residues. Germline V gives CDR1 SGHRS, CDR2 YFSETQ. After removal of 4 bases from V and 3 bases from J, the junction contained 9 bases not matched to a gene. CDR3 residues: CASSPTSGRGFYEQYF. The CDR3 nucleotides are TGCGCCAGCAGCCCCACTAGCGGGAGAGGTTTCTACGAGCAGTACTTC. Full variable domain (missing parts from reference TRBV5-1 and TRBJ2-7): KAGVTQTPRYLIKTRGQQVTLSCSPISGHRSVSWYQQTPGQGLQFLFEYFSETQRNKGNFPGRFSGRQFSNSRSEMNVSTLELGDSALYLCASSPTSGRGFYEQYFGPGTRLTVT.